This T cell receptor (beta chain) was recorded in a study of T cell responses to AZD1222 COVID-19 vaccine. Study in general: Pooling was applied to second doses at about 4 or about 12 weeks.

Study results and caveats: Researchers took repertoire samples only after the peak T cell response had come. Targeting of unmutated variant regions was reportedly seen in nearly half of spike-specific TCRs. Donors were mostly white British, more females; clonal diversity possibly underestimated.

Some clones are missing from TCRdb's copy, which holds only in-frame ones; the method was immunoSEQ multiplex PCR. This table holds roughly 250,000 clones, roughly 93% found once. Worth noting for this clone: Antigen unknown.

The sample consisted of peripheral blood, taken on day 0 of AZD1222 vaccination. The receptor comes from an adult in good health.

CDR3: CASRGTGVFYEQYF. As DNA, the CDR3 is TGTGCCAGCAGGGGGACAGGGGTCTTCTACGAGCAGTACTTC. The genes are TRBV28 and TRBJ2-7, with 10 bases matching TRBD1. Germline V lookup: CDR1 MDHEN, CDR2 SYDVKM. After removal of 6 bases from V and 3 bases from J, the junction contained 5 bases not matched to a gene. This CDR3 region has 14 residues.